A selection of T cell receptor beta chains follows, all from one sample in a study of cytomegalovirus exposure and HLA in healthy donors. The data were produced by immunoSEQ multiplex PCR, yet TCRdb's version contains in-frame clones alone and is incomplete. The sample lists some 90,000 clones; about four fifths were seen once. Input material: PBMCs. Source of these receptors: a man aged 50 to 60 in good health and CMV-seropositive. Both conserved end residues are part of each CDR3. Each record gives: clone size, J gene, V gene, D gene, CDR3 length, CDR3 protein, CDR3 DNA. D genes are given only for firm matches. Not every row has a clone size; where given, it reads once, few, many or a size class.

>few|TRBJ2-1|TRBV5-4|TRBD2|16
CASSENSGRAYNEQFF
TGTGCCAGCAGCGAAAATAGCGGGAGGGCGTACAATGAGCAGTTCTTC
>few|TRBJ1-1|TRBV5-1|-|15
CASSQALEGDTEAFF
TGCGCCAGCAGCCAGGCCCTCGAGGGGGACACTGAAGCTTTCTTT
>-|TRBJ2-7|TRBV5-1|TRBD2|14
CASSSLTSADEQYF
TGCGCCAGCAGCTCGCTGACTAGCGCAGACGAGCAGTACTTC
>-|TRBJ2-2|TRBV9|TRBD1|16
CASSAGTGGAPGELFF
TGTGCCAGCAGCGCCGGGACAGGGGGCGCCCCCGGGGAGCTGTTTTTT
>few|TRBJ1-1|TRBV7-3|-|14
CASSLGGGGTEAFF
TGTGCCAGCAGCTTAGGGGGAGGAGGAACTGAAGCTTTCTTT
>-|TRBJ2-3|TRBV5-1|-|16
CASSLAITGETDTQYF
TGCGCCAGCAGCTTGGCTATAACGGGAGAAACAGATACGCAGTATTTT
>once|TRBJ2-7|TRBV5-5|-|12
CASSLGQNEQYF
TGTGCCAGCAGCTTGGGGCAGAACGAGCAGTACTTC
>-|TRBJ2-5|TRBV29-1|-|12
CSVGTGQETQYF
TGCAGCGTAGGCACAGGTCAAGAGACCCAGTACTTC
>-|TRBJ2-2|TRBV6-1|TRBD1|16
CASSEWTGGYTGELFF
TGTGCCAGCAGTGAATGGACAGGGGGTTATACCGGGGAGCTGTTTTTT
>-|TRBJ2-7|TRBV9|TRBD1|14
CASSVGAGGYEQYF
TGTGCCAGCAGCGTAGGGGCAGGGGGCTACGAGCAGTACTTC
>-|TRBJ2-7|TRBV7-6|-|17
CASSALRSELFSYEQYF
TGTGCCAGCTCAGCTCTGAGGTCAGAGCTCTTCTCCTACGAGCAGTACTTC
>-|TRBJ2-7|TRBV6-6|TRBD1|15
CASSSGGQGDYEQYF
TGTGCCAGCAGTTCTGGGGGACAGGGGGACTACGAGCAGTACTTC
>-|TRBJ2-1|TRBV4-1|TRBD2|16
CASSQLAGGFYNEQFF
TGCGCCAGCAGCCAACTAGCGGGAGGGTTCTACAATGAGCAGTTCTTC
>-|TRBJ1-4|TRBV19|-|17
CASGTELIRGENEKLFF
TGTGCCAGTGGTACAGAGCTGATAAGAGGCGAGAATGAAAAACTGTTTTTT
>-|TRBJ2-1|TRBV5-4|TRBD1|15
CASSSGQDSYNEQFF
TGTGCCAGCAGCTCGGGACAGGACTCCTACAATGAGCAGTTCTTC
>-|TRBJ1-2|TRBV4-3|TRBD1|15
CASSPLGQGMSGYTF
TGCGCCAGCAGCCCCCTGGGACAGGGGATGAGTGGCTACACCTTC
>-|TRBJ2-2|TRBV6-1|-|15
CASSDWAGNTGELFF
TGTGCCAGCAGTGATTGGGCGGGGAACACCGGGGAGCTGTTTTTT
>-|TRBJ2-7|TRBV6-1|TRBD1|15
CASSAAGTGAYEQYF
TGTGCCAGCAGTGCGGCCGGGACAGGGGCCTACGAGCAGTACTTC
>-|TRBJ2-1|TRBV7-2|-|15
CASSGPGTYYNEQFF
TGTGCCAGCAGCGGCCCCGGGACATACTACAATGAGCAGTTCTTC
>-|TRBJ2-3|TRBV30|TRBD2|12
CAWSSSGDTQYF
TGTGCCTGGAGTTCTAGCGGAGATACGCAGTATTTT
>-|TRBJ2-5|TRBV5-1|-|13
CASSLLLRETQYF
TGCGCCAGCAGCTTACTCCTCCGAGAGACCCAGTACTTC
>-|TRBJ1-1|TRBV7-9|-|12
CASMDNTLEAFF
TGTGCCAGCATGGACAATACCCTTGAAGCTTTCTTT
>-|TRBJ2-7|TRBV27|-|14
CASSVDRLAYEQYF
TGTGCCAGCAGTGTAGACAGGTTGGCCTACGAGCAGTACTTC
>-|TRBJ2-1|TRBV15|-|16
CATSRGVGRSYNEQFF
TGTGCCACCAGCAGAGGAGTGGGCAGGTCATACAATGAGCAGTTCTTC
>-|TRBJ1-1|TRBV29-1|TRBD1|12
CSVGGQFTEAFF
TGCAGCGTGGGGGGACAGTTCACTGAAGCTTTCTTT
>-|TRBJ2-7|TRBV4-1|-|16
CASSRPGGGISYEQYF
TGCGCCAGCAGCCGGCCCGGAGGAGGGATCTCCTACGAGCAGTACTTC
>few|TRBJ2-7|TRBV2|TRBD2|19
CASSAPGLAGDVYPYEQYF
TGTGCCAGCAGTGCCCCCGGACTAGCGGGAGATGTATACCCCTACGAGCAGTACTTC
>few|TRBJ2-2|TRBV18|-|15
CASSPRAGNTGELFF
TGTGCCAGCTCACCCCGAGCGGGGAACACCGGGGAGCTGTTTTTT
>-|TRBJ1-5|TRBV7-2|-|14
CASSLVAGNQPQHF
TGTGCCAGCAGCTTAGTTGCAGGGAATCAGCCCCAGCATTTT
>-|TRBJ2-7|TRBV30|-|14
CAWRMGQSTYEQYF
TGTGCCTGGAGGATGGGGCAGAGCACCTACGAGCAGTACTTC
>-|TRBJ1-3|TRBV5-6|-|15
CASSPTGGTGNTIYF
TGTGCCAGCAGCCCCACCGGGGGGACTGGAAACACCATATATTTT
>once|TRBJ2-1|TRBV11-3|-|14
CASSLYPEGNEQFF
TGTGCCAGCAGCCTATACCCAGAGGGCAATGAGCAGTTCTTC
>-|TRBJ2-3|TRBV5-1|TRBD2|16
CASSLGAGGPTDTQYF
TGCGCCAGCAGCTTGGGAGCGGGAGGGCCGACAGATACGCAGTATTTT